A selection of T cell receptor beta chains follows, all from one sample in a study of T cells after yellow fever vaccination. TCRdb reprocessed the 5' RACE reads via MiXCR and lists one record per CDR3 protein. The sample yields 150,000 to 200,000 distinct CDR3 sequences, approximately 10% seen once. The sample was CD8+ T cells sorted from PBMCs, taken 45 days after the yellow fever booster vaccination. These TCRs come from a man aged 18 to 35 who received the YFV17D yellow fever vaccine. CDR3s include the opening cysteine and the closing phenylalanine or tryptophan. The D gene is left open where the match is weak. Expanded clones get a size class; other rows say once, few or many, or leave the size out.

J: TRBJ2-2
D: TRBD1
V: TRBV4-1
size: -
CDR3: CASSHWTGGRGELFF
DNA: TGCGCCAGCAGCCATTGGACAGGGGGCCGCGGGGAGCTGTTTTTT

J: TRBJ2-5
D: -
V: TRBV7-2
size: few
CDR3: CASSTRTAIYREEETQYF
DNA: TGTGCCAGCAGCACAAGGACCGCTATATACCGGGAAGAAGAGACCCAGTACTTC

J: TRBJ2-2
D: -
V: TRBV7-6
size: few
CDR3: CASSNGASNTGELFF
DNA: TGTGCCAGCAGCAACGGCGCCTCGAACACCGGGGAGCTGTTTTTT

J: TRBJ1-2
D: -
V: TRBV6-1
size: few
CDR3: CASSKKEGYLYGYTF
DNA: TGTGCCAGCAGCAAAAAGGAGGGGTATCTATATGGCTACACCTTC

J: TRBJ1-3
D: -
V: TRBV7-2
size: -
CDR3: CASSYLSRGNTIYF
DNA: TGTGCCAGCAGCTACCTCAGTAGAGGAAACACCATATATTTT

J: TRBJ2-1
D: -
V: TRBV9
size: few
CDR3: CASSALSNEQFF
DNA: TGTGCCAGCAGCGCCTTATCCAATGAGCAGTTCTTC

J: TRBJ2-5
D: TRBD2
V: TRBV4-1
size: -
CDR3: CASSQDDAGGPRETQYF
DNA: TGCGCCAGCAGCCAAGATGATGCGGGGGGGCCCCGGGAGACCCAGTACTTC

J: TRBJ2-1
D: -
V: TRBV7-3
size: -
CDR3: CASSWGSTGYGNNEQFF
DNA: TGTGCCAGCAGCTGGGGGTCCACAGGGTATGGAAACAATGAGCAGTTCTTC

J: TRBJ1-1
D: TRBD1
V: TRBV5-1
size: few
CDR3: CASSGTGLNTEAFF
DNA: TGCGCCAGCAGCGGGACAGGGTTGAACACTGAAGCTTTCTTT

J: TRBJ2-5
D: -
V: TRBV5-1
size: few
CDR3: CASSSNPSALETQYF
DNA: TGCGCCAGCAGCTCCAACCCTAGCGCGTTAGAGACCCAGTACTTC

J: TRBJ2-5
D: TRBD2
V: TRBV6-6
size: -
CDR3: CASRDGGVETQYF
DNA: TGTGCCAGCAGGGACGGGGGGGTCGAGACCCAGTACTTC

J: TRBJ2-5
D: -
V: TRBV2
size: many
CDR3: CASSDEVVAGAQETQYF
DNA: TGTGCCAGCAGTGATGAGGTCGTGGCCGGGGCCCAAGAGACCCAGTACTTC

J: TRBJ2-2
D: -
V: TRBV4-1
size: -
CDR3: CASSQLTAYNTGELFF
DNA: TGCGCCAGCAGCCAACTGACAGCTTACAACACCGGGGAGCTGTTTTTT

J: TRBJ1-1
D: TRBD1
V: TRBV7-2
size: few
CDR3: CASTPGGAAEAFF
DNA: TGTGCCAGCACCCCAGGGGGCGCGGCTGAAGCTTTCTTT

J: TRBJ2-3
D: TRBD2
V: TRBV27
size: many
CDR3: CASSSPGTSVSDTQYF
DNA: TGTGCCAGCAGTTCCCCCGGGACTAGCGTGTCAGATACGCAGTATTTT

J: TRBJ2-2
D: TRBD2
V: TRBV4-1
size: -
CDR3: CASSQVAGGDTGELFF
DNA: TGCGCCAGCAGCCAGGTAGCGGGGGGTGACACCGGGGAGCTGTTTTTT

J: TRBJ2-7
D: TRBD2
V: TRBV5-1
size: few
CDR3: CASSPVTSGAYEQYF
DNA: TGCGCCAGCAGCCCCGTTACTAGCGGGGCTTACGAGCAGTACTTC

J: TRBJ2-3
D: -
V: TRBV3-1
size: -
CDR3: CASSARVSRDTDTQYF
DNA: TGTGCCAGCAGCGCCCGGGTGAGTAGGGACACAGATACGCAGTATTTT

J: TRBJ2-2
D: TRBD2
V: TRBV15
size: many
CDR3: CATELAGRTGELFF
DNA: TGTGCCACCGAACTAGCGGGAAGGACCGGGGAGCTGTTTTTT

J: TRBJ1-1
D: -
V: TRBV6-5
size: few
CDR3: CASSEQRWGAMNTEAFF
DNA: TGTGCCAGCAGTGAGCAAAGATGGGGAGCGATGAACACTGAAGCTTTCTTT

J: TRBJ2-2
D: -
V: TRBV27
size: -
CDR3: CASRANTGELFF
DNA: TGTGCCAGCAGGGCGAACACCGGGGAGCTGTTTTTT

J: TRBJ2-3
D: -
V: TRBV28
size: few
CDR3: CASSSRLESSTDTQYF
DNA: TGTGCCAGCAGTTCCAGACTAGAGTCTAGCACAGATACGCAGTATTTT

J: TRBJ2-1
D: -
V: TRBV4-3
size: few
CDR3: CASSQDNAAMYNEQFF
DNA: TGCGCCAGCAGCCAAGATAACGCCGCTATGTACAATGAGCAGTTCTTC

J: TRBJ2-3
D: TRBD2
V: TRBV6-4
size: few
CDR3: CASSGTSGADTQYF
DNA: TGTGCCAGCAGTGGGACTAGCGGGGCAGATACGCAGTATTTT

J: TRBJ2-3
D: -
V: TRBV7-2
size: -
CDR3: CASSLMQVVWGGTDTQYF
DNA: TGTGCCAGCAGCTTAATGCAAGTGGTGTGGGGCGGCACAGATACGCAGTATTTT

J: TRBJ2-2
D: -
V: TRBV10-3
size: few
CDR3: CAISDTGVGNTGELFF
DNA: TGTGCCATCAGTGACACAGGTGTCGGGAACACCGGGGAGCTGTTTTTT

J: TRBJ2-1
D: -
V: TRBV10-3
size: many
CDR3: CAITLTELDNEQFF
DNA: TGTGCCATCACGCTAACGGAGTTAGACAATGAGCAGTTCTTC

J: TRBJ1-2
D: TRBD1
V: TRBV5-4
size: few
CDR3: CASSWGQDFDGYTF
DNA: TGTGCCAGCAGCTGGGGACAGGACTTCGATGGCTACACCTTC

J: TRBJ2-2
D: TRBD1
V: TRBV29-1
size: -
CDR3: CSADPGTANTGELFF
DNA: TGCAGCGCAGATCCCGGGACAGCGAACACCGGGGAGCTGTTTTTT

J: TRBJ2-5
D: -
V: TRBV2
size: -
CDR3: CASSEGQLQETQYF
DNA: TGTGCCAGCAGTGAAGGACAGCTCCAAGAGACCCAGTACTTC

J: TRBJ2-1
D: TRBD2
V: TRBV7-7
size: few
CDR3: CASSLSIGGSYNEQFF
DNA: TGTGCTAGCAGCTTATCTATCGGGGGGTCCTACAATGAGCAGTTCTTC

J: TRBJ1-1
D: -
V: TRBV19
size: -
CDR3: CASMPDLSYVEAFF
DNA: TGTGCCAGTATGCCCGACCTGTCCTACGTTGAAGCTTTCTTT

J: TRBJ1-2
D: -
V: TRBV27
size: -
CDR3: CASSSQPIYGYTF
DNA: TGTGCCAGCAGTTCACAACCGATCTATGGCTACACCTTC

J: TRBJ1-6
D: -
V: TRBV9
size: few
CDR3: CASSVEGGASPLHF
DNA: TGTGCCAGCAGCGTAGAGGGGGGAGCTTCACCCCTCCACTTT

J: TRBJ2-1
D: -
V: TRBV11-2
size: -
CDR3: CASSLGTTGTVAYNEQFF
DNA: TGTGCCAGCAGCTTGGGGACTACCGGGACAGTAGCCTACAATGAGCAGTTCTTC

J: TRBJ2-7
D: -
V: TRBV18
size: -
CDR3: CASSTGAHEQYF
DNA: TGTGCCAGCTCAACGGGTGCTCACGAGCAGTACTTC

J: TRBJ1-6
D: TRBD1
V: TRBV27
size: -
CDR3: CASSWDRENSPLHF
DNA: TGTGCCAGCAGCTGGGACAGGGAAAATTCACCCCTCCACTTT

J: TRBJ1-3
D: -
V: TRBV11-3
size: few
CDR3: CASSLDYGSGNTIYF
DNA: TGTGCCAGCAGCTTAGATTACGGCTCTGGAAACACCATATATTTT

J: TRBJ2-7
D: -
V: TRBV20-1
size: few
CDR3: CSATGREHYEQYF
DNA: TGCAGTGCTACAGGCAGAGAACACTACGAGCAGTACTTC

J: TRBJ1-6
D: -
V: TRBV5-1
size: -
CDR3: CASSLDGGNSPLHF
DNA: TGCGCCAGCAGCTTGGACGGAGGGAATTCACCCCTCCACTTT

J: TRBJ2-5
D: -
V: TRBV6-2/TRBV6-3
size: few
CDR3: CASSTTSRETQYF
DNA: TGTGCCAGCAGTACAACTAGCCGAGAGACCCAGTACTTC

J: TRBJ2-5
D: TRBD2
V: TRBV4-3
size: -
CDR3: CASSQWTSGKQETQYF
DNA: TGCGCCAGCAGCCAGTGGACTAGCGGAAAACAAGAGACCCAGTACTTC

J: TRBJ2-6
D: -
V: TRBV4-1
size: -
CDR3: CASSPTTTTDVPGANVLTF
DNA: TGCGCCAGCAGCCCGACTACCACGACCGACGTACCCGGGGCCAACGTCCTGACTTTC

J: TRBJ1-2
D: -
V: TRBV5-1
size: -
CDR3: CASSLDVYGYTF
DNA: TGCGCCAGCAGCTTGGACGTCTATGGCTACACCTTC

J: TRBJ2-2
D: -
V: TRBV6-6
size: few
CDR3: CASSYGGELFF
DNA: TGTGCCAGCAGTTACGGCGGGGAGCTGTTTTTT

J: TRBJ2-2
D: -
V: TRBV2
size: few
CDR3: CARDRDPYAPTGELFF
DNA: TGTGCCAGGGACCGGGACCCATACGCTCCCACCGGGGAGCTGTTTTTT

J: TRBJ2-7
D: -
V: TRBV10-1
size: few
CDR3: CASDEGVYEQYF
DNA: TGCGCCAGCGATGAGGGAGTTTACGAGCAGTACTTC

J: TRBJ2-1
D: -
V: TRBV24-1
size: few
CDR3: CATSDFTGRFKQFF
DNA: TGTGCCACCAGTGATTTTACCGGGAGATTTAAGCAGTTCTTC

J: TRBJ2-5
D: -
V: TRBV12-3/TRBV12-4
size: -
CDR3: CASSSRGNRQETQYF
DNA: TGTGCCAGCAGTTCTAGGGGGAACCGACAAGAGACCCAGTACTTC

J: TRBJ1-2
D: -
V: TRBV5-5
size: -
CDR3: CASSLGGGYTF
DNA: TGTGCCAGCAGCTTGGGTGGTGGCTACACCTTC

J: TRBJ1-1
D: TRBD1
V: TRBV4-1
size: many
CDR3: CASSPTGRGAFF
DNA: TGCGCCAGCAGCCCGACAGGGCGGGGGGCTTTCTTT

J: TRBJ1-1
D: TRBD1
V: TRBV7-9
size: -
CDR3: CASSFPDRATEAFF
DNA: TGTGCCAGCAGCTTCCCGGACAGGGCCACTGAAGCTTTCTTT

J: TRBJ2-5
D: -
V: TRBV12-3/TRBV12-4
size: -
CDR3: CASSLSPSKETQYF
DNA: TGTGCCAGCAGTTTATCTCCTAGCAAAGAGACCCAGTACTTC

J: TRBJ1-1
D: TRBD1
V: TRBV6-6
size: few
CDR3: CASSWNAPGQTNTEAFF
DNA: TGTGCCAGCAGTTGGAATGCCCCGGGACAGACAAACACTGAAGCTTTCTTT

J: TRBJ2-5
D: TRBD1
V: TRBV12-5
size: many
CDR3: CASALGSGTGKETQYF
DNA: TGTGCTAGTGCCCTAGGCTCCGGGACAGGGAAGGAGACCCAGTACTTC

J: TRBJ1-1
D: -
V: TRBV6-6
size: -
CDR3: CASGGREAFF
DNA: TGTGCCAGCGGGGGTCGAGAAGCTTTCTTT

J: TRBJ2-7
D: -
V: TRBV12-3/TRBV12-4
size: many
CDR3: CASTTPGTNYEQYF
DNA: TGTGCCAGCACCACTCCCGGGACCAACTACGAGCAGTACTTC

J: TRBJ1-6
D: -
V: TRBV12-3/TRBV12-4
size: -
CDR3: CASMVGGRSPLHF
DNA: TGTGCCAGCATGGTCGGGGGTAGATCACCCCTCCACTTT

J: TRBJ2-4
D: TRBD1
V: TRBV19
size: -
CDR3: CASSMGTGSPLEYF
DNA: TGTGCCAGTAGTATGGGGACAGGGAGTCCCCTAGAGTACTTC